The TCR beta chain described here comes from a study of blood T cell repertoires in COVID-19. Study summary: In each case, the material was cDNA or gDNA derived from T cells, B-cell-depleted T cells, or PBMCs.

Authors' data handling: Estimation of nucleated cell counts was performed using reference gene primer amplification. Produced via immunoSEQ multiplex PCR; TCRdb's table is partial and in-frame only. That table supplies the V and J calls and clone size; D and trimming were determined from the DNA. This sample has around 300,000 clones, with around 89% found just once. This clone was seen only a few times. Germline assignment: CDR1 KGHSH and CDR2 LQKENI. Trimming shortened V by 1 base and J by 1 base, and 13 bases separated the two germline ends. The CDR3 loop spans 16 amino acids. This sequence was found in a woman aged 35 to 49 with acute or convalescent COVID-19. The genes are TRBV18 and TRBJ1-2; possible D gene TRBD1, 5 bases. The sequencing sample was made of peripheral blood. CDR3 DNA: TGTGCCAGCTCACCACGTGTAGCAGGGATTAACTATGGCTACACCTTC. Its protein product is CASSPRVAGINYGYTF.